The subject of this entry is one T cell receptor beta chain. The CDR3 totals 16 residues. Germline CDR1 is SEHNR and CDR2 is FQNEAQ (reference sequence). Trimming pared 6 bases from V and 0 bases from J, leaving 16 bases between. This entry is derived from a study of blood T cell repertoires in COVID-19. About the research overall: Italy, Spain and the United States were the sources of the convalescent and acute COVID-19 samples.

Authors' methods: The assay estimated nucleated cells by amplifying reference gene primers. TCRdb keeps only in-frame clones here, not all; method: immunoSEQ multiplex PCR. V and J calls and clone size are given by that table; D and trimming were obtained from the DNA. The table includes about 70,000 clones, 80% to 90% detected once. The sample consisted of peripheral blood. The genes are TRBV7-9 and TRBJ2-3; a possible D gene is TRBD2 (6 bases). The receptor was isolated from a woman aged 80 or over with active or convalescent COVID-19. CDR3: CASRTWEVVSTDTQYF. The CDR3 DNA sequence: TGTGCCAGCAGGACCTGGGAGGTTGTTAGCACAGATACGCAGTATTTT.